The source of this TCR beta chain is a study of control samples from healthy donors and cancer patients. Clones were read by immunoSEQ multiplex PCR, and TCRdb kept only the in-frame ones, dropping some. This table holds 150,000 to 200,000 clones, about 94% found once. CDR3 length: 17 amino acids. CDR1 and CDR2 (germline): LNHDA, SQIVND (reference sequence). V shed 2 bases and J 8 bases; nucleotides not matched to a gene: 14. Sequencing input: blood. The V call is TRBV19, the J call TRBJ1-4; 7 nucleotides match TRBD1. This receptor was identified in a woman in her thirties or forties in good health. The CDR3, as DNA: TGTGCCAGTAGTATAAACGGGCCGCTGACAGGGACGGAAAAACTGTTTTTT. Protein: CASSINGPLTGTEKLFF.